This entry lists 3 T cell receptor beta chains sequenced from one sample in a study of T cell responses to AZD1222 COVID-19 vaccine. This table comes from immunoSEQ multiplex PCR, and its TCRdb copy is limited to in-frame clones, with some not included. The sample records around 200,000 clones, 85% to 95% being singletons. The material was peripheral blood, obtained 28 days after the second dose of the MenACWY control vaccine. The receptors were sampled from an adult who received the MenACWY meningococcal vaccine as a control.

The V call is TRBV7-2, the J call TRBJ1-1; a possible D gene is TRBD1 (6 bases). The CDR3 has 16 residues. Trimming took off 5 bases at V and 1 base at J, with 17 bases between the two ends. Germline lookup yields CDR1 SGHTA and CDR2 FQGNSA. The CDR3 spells CASSQGQFLKNTEAFF. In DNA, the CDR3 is TGTGCCAGCAGCCAGGGGCAGTTCCTGAAGAACACTGAAGCTTTCTTT.

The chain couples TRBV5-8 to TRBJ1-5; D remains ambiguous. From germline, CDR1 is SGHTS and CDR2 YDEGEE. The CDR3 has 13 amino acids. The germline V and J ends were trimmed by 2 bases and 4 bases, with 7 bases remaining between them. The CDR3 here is CASSFGLNQPQHF. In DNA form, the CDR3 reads TGTGCCAGCAGCTTTGGTCTAAATCAGCCCCAGCATTTT.

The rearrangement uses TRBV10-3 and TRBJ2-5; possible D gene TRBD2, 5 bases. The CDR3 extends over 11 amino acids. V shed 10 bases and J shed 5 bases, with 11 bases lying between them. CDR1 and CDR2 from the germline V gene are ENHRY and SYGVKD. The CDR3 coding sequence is TGTGCCACGGGGTTTGGGGAGACCCAGTACTTC. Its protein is CATGFGETQYF.